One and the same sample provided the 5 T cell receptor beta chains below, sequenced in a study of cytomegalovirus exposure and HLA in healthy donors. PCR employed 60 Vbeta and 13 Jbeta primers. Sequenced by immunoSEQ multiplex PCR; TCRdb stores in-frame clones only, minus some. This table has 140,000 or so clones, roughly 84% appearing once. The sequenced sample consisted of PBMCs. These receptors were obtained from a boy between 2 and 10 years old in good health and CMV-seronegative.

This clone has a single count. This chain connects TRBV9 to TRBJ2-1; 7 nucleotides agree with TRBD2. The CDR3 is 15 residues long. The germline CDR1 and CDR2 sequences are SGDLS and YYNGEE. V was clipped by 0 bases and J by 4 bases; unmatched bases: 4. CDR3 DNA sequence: TGTGCCAGCAGCGTAGAGGCTAGCGGATACAATGAGCAGTTCTTC. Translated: CASSVEASGYNEQFF.

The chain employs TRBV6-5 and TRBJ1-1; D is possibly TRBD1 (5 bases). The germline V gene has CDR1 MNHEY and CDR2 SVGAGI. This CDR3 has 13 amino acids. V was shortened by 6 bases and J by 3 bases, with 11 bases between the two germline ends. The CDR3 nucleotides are TGTGCCAGCAGGGGGCGGGGACACACTGAAGCTTTCTTT. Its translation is CASRGRGHTEAFF.

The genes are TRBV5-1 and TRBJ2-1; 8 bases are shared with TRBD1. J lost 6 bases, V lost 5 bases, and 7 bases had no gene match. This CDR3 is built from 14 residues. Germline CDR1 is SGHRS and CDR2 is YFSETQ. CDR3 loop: CASSYTTGVNEQFF. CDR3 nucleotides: TGCGCCAGCAGTTATACGACAGGGGTCAATGAGCAGTTCTTC.

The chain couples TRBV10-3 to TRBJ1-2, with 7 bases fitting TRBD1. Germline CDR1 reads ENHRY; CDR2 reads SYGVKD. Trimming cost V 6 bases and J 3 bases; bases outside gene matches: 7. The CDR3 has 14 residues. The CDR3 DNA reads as TGTGCCATCAGGGGCGACAGGGATGACTATGGCTACACCTTC. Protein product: CAIRGDRDDYGYTF.

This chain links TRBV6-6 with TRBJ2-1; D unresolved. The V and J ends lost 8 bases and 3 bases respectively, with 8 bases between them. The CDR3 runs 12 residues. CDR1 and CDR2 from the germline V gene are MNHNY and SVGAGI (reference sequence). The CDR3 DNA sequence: TGTGCCAGCTACAACAGCTACAATGAGCAGTTCTTC. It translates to CASYNSYNEQFF.